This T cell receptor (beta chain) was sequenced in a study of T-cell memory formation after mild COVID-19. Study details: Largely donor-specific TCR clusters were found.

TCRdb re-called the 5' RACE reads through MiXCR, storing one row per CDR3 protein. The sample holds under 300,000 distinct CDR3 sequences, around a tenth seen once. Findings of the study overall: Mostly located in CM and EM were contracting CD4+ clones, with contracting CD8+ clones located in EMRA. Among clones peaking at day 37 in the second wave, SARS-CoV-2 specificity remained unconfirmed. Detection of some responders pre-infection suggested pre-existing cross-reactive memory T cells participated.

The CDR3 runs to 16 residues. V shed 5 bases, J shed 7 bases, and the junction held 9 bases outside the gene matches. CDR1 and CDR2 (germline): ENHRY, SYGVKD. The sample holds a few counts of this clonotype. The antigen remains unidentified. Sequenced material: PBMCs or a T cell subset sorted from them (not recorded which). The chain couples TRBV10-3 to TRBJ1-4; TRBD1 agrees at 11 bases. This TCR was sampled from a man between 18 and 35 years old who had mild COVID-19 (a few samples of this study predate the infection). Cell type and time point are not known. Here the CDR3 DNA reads TGTGCCATCAGTCCCCGGAGCGGGACAGGGGGTGAAAAACTGTTTTTT. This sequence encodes CAISPRSGTGGEKLFF.